Below, 26 T cell receptor beta chains from the same sample are listed, as sequenced in a study of blood T cell repertoires in COVID-19. Sequencing used immunoSEQ multiplex PCR; TCRdb keeps in-frame clones, though not all of them. This table holds 150,000 or so clones, 60% to 85% found once. Sequences were obtained from peripheral blood. The receptors here all came from a man older than 75 with acute or convalescent COVID-19.

The rearrangement joins TRBV5-1 to TRBJ2-2; no reliable D call. V lost 1 base to trimming and J lost 3 bases, with 7 bases between them. Germline values: CDR1 SGHRS, CDR2 YFSETQ. There are 14 residues in the CDR3. The CDR3 nucleotides read TGCGCCAGCAGCTTGTTCTCGGACACCGGGGAGCTGTTTTTT. Amino acids: CASSLFSDTGELFF.

The chain uses TRBV10-3 and TRBJ1-5; tentative D call: TRBD1 (6 bases). Germline V lookup: CDR1 ENHRY, CDR2 SYGVKD. V lost 0 bases to trimming and J lost 1 base, with 16 bases between them. The CDR3 contains 18 residues. CDR3 amino acids: CAISESQGLGGSNQPQHF. CDR3 nucleotides: TGTGCCATCAGTGAGTCCCAGGGGTTAGGGGGAAGCAATCAGCCCCAGCATTTT.

The chain is built from TRBV19 and TRBJ1-3, with 7 bases fitting TRBD1. This CDR3 has 15 amino acids. Germline V CDR1 and CDR2: LNHDA, SQIVND (reference sequence). Unmatched junction bases numbered 7, after V lost 4 bases and J lost 4 bases. The CDR3 reads CASSNRQGEGNTIYF. DNA of the CDR3: TGTGCCAGTAGTAATAGACAGGGAGAAGGAAACACCATATATTTT.

The rearrangement links TRBV18 to TRBJ2-1, with D possibly being TRBD2 (7 bases). V was cut by 4 bases and J by 13 bases, with 17 bases left in between. The germline V gene has CDR1 KGHSH and CDR2 LQKENI. This CDR3 contains 13 residues. This CDR3 reads CASSRGGQVEQFF. The CDR3 nucleotides read TGTGCCAGCTCACGGGGGGGGCAAGTCGAACAGTTCTTC.

The chain combines TRBV6-5 with TRBJ2-1; 7 positions agree with TRBD1. The CDR3 extends over 14 amino acids. Germline values: CDR1 MNHEY, CDR2 SVGAGI. The V gene end was trimmed by 6 bases and the J gene end by 5 bases; junction bases not matched to a gene: 7. The CDR3 region is CASRPTGFNNEQFF. For the CDR3, the DNA is TGTGCCAGCAGACCGACAGGGTTCAACAATGAGCAGTTCTTC.

A remark on this clone: The sample contains more than one DNA sequence encoding this CDR3. CDR3 coding DNA: TGTGCCAGCAGCTTGGACGGGGGTAACACCGGGGAGCTGTTTTTT. Amino acid sequence: CASSLDGGNTGELFF. The rearrangement uses TRBV11-2 and TRBJ2-2; D possibly corresponds to TRBD2 (6 bases). Trimming left V 3 bases short and J 2 bases short, with 10 bases between. The CDR3 contains 15 residues. In germline, CDR1 is SGHAT, CDR2 FQNNGV. Looking up the rest from reference TRBV11-2 and TRBJ2-2 gives the full variable domain: EAGVAQSPRYKIIEKRQSVAFWCNPISGHATLYWYQQILGQGPKLLIQFQNNGVVDDSQLPKDRFSAERLKGVDSTLKIQPAKLEDSAVYLCASSLDGGNTGELFFGEGSRLTVL.

The chain is built from TRBV3-1 (or the pseudogene TRBV3-2) and TRBJ2-4; no clear D gene. Germline values: CDR1 LGHDT, CDR2 YNNKEL (reference sequence). The V end was cut by 0 bases, the J end by 8 bases, with 5 bases between. CDR3 length: 12 residues. Here the CDR3 reads CASSQDMYIQYF. The CDR3 bases are TGTGCCAGCAGCCAAGATATGTACATTCAGTACTTC.

This chain uses TRBV27 with TRBJ1-1; tentatively, D is TRBD1 (5 bases). Germline lookup yields CDR1 MNHEY and CDR2 SMNVEV (reference sequence). With 2 bases removed from V and 6 bases from J, the gap between germline ends came to 10 bases. This CDR3 has 13 amino acids. The CDR3 DNA follows: TGTGCCAGCAGTTTACGTCAGGGCGCTGAAGCTTTCTTT. It codes for CASSLRQGAEAFF.

The V gene is TRBV4-3, the J gene TRBJ1-1, with a possible D match to TRBD1 (6 bases). V lost 0 bases to trimming and J lost 10 bases, with 15 bases between them. Germline V gene data show CDR1 as LGHNA and CDR2 as YSLEER. The CDR3 has 14 residues. The CDR3 DNA follows: TGCGCCAGCAGCCAAGAAGGTGTGGGAGGGGGAGCTTTCTTT. Amino acid sequence: CASSQEGVGGGAFF.

This chain joins TRBV11-3 and TRBJ1-4; 7 positions match TRBD1. V was clipped by 6 bases and J by 2 bases; unmatched bases: 6. The CDR3 consists of 15 residues. CDR1 and CDR2 from the germline V gene are SGHNT and YENEEA. The CDR3 coding sequence is TGTGCCAGCAGACGGGCCAGGGGGACTAATGAAAAACTGTTTTTT. Its protein is CASRRARGTNEKLFF. The full variable domain, completed using reference TRBV11-3 and TRBJ1-4, is EAGVVQSPRYKIIEKKQPVAFWCNPISGHNTLYWYLQNLGQGPELLIRYENEEAVDDSQLPKDRFSAERLKGVDSTLKIQPAELGDSAVYLCASRRARGTNEKLFFGSGTQLSVL.

This clone has just one count. The rearrangement links TRBV11-2 to TRBJ2-7; 14 bases line up with TRBD2. CDR1 is SGHAT, CDR2 FQNNGV, per germline. Trimming cost V 1 base and J 4 bases; bases outside gene matches: 3. The CDR3 sequence is 16 residues long. The CDR3 DNA reads as TGTGCCAGCAGCTTAGGACTAGCGGGGGGGGTATACGAGCAGTACTTC. This codes for CASSLGLAGGVYEQYF.

The chain links TRBV28 to TRBJ2-7; 10 nucleotides match TRBD1. Germline V lookup: CDR1 MDHEN, CDR2 SYDVKM. This CDR3 contains 15 residues. The ends lost 5 bases at V and 1 base at J; junction bases unmatched: 5. CDR3 sequence: CASSGPGQGSYEQYV. The DNA for the CDR3 is TGTGCCAGCAGTGGGCCGGGACAGGGGTCCTACGAGCAGTACGTC.

This clone turned up a few times. The CDR3 DNA reads TGTGCCAGCACCCCTCGACAGGGGTGGGAGACCCAGTACTTC. It is translated as CASTPRQGWETQYF. The V and J genes are TRBV2 and TRBJ2-5; TRBD1 matches at 8 bases. CDR3 size: 14 residues. Germline V gene data show CDR1 as SNHLY and CDR2 as FYNNEI. J gave up 5 bases and V 7 bases, and 9 bases lay outside the gene matches.

The chain recombines TRBV29-1 with TRBJ1-1; D is undetermined. CDR3 length: 12 amino acids. Trimming took off 2 bases at V and 1 base at J, with 5 bases between the two ends. Germline CDR1 and CDR2: SQVTM and ANQGSEA. The CDR3: CSVEPRNTEAFF. CDR3 nucleotides: TGCAGCGTTGAACCCAGGAACACTGAAGCTTTCTTT.

This clone was detected only once. V usage is TRBV5-1 and J usage is TRBJ2-7; 8 bases fit TRBD1. Per germline, CDR1 SGHRS and CDR2 YFSETQ. The CDR3 runs to 15 residues. J lost 0 bases, V lost 4 bases, and 6 bases had no gene match. The CDR3 DNA follows: TGCGCCAGCAGCCGAACCGGGACAGGCTCCTACGAGCAGTACGTC. Protein product: CASSRTGTGSYEQYV.

This clone was counted at least ten times. This sample also contains other DNA sequences that code for the same CDR3. The chain employs TRBV3-1 (or the pseudogene TRBV3-2) and TRBJ1-6; D possibly corresponds to TRBD1 (5 bases). V shed 0 bases and J shed 7 bases, with 13 bases lying between them. The CDR3 sequence is 16 residues long. Germline CDR1 and CDR2: LGHDT and YNNKEL (reference sequence). Written as DNA, the CDR3 is TGTGCCAGCAGCCAAGATTTTGGACACAGGAATTCACCCCTCCACTTT. Protein sequence: CASSQDFGHRNSPLHF.

DNA of the CDR3: TGTGCCAGCAGTGAAGCGGGAGGACAGGGCGGCCCGATAGCTTTCTTT. Amino acid sequence: CASSEAGGQGGPIAFF. The gene calls are TRBV6-1 and TRBJ1-1; 8 bases fit TRBD1. Germline-derived CDR1 and CDR2 are MNHNS and SASEGT. Trimming took 0 bases from V and 10 from J; bases not matched to a gene: 13. This CDR3 comprises 16 residues.

A single count supports this clone. The chain is built from TRBV7-2 and TRBJ1-2, with no clear D. The CDR3 extends over 14 amino acids. V lost 5 bases and J lost 8, with 18 bases in between. Germline lookup yields CDR1 SGHTA and CDR2 FQGNSA. The CDR3 sequence: CASSPPGVLFGYTF. The CDR3 DNA reads as TGTGCCAGCAGCCCCCCCGGGGTTTTGTTCGGCTACACCTTC.

This clone was detected a few times. The rearrangement joins TRBV10-2 to TRBJ2-2, with D maybe TRBD2 (5 bases). The CDR3 is 13 amino acids. V lost 6 bases and J 5 bases, leaving 10 bases between the germline ends. CDR1 and CDR2 from the germline V gene are WSHSY and SAAADI. CDR3 residues: CASSTTSTGELFF. CDR3 bases: TGCGCCAGCAGCACAACTAGTACCGGGGAGCTGTTTTTT.

This chain connects TRBV7-2 to TRBJ1-1, with D maybe TRBD1 (6 bases). The length of the CDR3 is 15 residues. The V and J ends lost 5 bases and 1 base respectively, with 14 bases between them. CDR1 is SGHTA and CDR2 is FQGNSA in the germline V gene. DNA for the CDR3: TGTGCCAGCAGCAGGACAGTTAGCGAGAACACTGAAGCTTTCTTT. It is translated as CASSRTVSENTEAFF.

This clone was found once. This chain connects TRBV12-3 or TRBV12-4 to TRBJ1-1; possible D gene TRBD1, 5 bases. This CDR3 spans 13 amino acids. V dropped 4 bases and J dropped 1 base, with 7 bases sitting between them. DNA of the CDR3: TGTGCCAGCAGTTCCACAGGGAACACTGAAGCTTTCTTT. It is translated as CASSSTGNTEAFF.

The chain recombines TRBV5-1 with TRBJ2-3, with TRBD1 matching 7 bases. The germline V gene has CDR1 SGHRS and CDR2 YFSETQ. CDR3 length equals 15 residues. V shed 1 base, J shed 3 bases, and the junction held 5 bases outside the gene matches. This CDR3 reads CASSLMRQGTDTQYF. The CDR3 nucleotides read TGCGCCAGCAGCTTGATGAGACAGGGAACAGATACGCAGTATTTT. Complete variable domain (other parts from reference TRBV5-1 and TRBJ2-3): KAGVTQTPRYLIKTRGQQVTLSCSPISGHRSVSWYQQTPGQGLQFLFEYFSETQRNKGNFPGRFSGRQFSNSRSEMNVSTLELGDSALYLCASSLMRQGTDTQYFGPGTRLTVL.

The sample holds many counts of this clone. V and J are TRBV12-5 and TRBJ1-1; D unresolved. Between the trimmed V and J ends, which lost 2 bases and 0 bases, there was a span of 7 bases. CDR1 and CDR2 from the germline V gene are LGHNT and FRNRAP. The CDR3 has 14 residues. The CDR3 protein is CASGLTRMNTEAFF. In nucleotides, the CDR3 is TGTGCTAGTGGTTTGACGAGAATGAACACTGAAGCTTTCTTT. Full variable domain (rest looked up from reference TRBV12-5 and TRBJ1-1): DARVTQTPRHKVTEMGQEVTMRCQPILGHNTVFWYRQTMMQGLELLAYFRNRAPLDDSGMPKDRFSAEMPDATLATLKIQPSEPRDSAVYFCASGLTRMNTEAFFGQGTRLTVV.

This clone came up once. CDR3 amino acids: CASSYRVKRGGQVEDTQYF. CDR3 in DNA: TGTGCCAGCAGCTACCGGGTTAAGCGGGGGGGCCAGGTGGAAGATACGCAGTATTTT. The chain uses TRBV7-8 and TRBJ2-3, with TRBD2 identical over 10 bases. Germline CDR1 is SGHVS and CDR2 is FQNEAQ. V lost 4 bases and J lost 5; bases outside the gene matches: 18. This CDR3 contains 19 residues.

The rearrangement joins TRBV19 to TRBJ1-4, with 8 bases that match TRBD1. The CDR3 sequence is 12 residues long. V shed 10 bases and J 8 bases; nucleotides not matched to a gene: 6. Germline CDR1 LNHDA, CDR2 SQIVND (reference sequence). CDR3 protein: CATHDRGEKLFF. The DNA of the CDR3 is TGTGCCACCCATGACAGGGGCGAAAAACTGTTTTTT.

The chain carries TRBV18 and TRBJ2-5, with TRBD2 matching 8 bases. The J segment lost 4 bases and the V segment lost 2 bases, leaving 3 bases of the junction unmatched. The CDR3 consists of 14 residues. Germline V gene lookup returns CDR1 KGHSH and CDR2 LQKENI. CDR3 coding DNA: TGTGCCAGCTCACCAGGGACTAGGCGAGAGACCCAGTACTTC. Translation: CASSPGTRRETQYF.